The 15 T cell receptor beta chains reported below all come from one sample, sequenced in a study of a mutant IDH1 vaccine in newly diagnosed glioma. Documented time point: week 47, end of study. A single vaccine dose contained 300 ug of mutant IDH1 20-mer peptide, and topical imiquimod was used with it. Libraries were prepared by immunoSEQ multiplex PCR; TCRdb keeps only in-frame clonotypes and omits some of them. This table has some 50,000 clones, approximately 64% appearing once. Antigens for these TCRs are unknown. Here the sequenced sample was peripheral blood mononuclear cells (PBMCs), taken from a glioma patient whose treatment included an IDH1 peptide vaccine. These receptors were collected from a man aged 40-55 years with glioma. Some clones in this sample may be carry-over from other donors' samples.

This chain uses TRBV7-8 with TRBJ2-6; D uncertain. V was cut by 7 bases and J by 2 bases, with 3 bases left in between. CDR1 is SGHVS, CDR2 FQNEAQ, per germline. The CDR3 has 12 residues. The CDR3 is CASTAGANVLTF. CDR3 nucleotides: TGTGCCAGCACGGCTGGGGCCAACGTCCTGACTTTC.

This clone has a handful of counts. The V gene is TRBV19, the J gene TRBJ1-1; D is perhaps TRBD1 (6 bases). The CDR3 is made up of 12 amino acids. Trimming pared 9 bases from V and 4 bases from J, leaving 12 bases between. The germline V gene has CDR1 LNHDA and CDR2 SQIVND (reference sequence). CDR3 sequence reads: CASAGQFTEAFF. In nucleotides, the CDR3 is TGTGCCAGCGCTGGACAGTTCACTGAAGCTTTCTTT.

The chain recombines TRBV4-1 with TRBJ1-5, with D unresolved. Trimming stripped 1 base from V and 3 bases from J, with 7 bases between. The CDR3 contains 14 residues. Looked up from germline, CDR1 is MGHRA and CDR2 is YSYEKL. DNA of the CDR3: TGCGCCAGCAGCCAAGCAGGAAACAATCAGCCCCAGCATTTT. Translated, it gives CASSQAGNNQPQHF.

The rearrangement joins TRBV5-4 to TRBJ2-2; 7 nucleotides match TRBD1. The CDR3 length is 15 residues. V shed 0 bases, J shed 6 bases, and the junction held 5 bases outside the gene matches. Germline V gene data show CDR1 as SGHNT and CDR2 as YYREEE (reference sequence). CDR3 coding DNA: TGTGCCAGCAGCTTGGTTCAGGGGGAGTCCGGGGAGCTGTTTTTT. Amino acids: CASSLVQGESGELFF.

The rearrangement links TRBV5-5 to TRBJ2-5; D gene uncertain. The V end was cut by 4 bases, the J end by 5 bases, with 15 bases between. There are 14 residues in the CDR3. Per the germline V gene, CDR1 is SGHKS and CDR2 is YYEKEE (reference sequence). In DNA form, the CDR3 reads TGTGCCAGCAGCATGGGGTTCCCGGCGGAGACCCAGTACTTC. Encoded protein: CASSMGFPAETQYF. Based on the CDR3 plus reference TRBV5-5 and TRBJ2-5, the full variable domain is DAGVTQSPTHLIKTRGQQVTLRCSPISGHKSVSWYQQVLGQGPQFIFQYYEKEERGRGNFPDRFSARQFPNYSSELNVNALLLGDSALYLCASSMGFPAETQYFGPGTRLLVL.

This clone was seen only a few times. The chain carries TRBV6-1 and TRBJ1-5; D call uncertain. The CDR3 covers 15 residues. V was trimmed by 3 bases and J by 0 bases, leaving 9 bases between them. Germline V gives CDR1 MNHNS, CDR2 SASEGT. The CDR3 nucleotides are TGTGCCAGCAGTGACGAGATTTATAGCAATCAGCCCCAGCATTTT. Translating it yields CASSDEIYSNQPQHF.

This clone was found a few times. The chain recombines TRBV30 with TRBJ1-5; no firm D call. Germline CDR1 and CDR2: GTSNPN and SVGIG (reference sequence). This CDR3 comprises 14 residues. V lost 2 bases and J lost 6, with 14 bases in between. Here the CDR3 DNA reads TGTGCCTGGAGTTTGAGCCTAAGAACTCAGCCCCAGCATTTT. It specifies CAWSLSLRTQPQHF.

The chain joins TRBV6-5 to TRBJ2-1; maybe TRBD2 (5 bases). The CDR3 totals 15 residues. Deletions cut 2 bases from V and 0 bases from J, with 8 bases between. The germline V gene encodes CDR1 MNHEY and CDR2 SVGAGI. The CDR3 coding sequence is TGTGCCAGCAGTTACGGGGAGAGCTCCTACAATGAGCAGTTCTTC. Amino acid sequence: CASSYGESSYNEQFF.

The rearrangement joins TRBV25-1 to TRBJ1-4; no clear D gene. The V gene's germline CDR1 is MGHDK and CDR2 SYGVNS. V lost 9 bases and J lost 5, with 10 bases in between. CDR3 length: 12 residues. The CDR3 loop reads CASKAKNEKLFF. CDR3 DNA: TGTGCCAGTAAAGCGAAAAATGAAAAACTGTTTTTT.

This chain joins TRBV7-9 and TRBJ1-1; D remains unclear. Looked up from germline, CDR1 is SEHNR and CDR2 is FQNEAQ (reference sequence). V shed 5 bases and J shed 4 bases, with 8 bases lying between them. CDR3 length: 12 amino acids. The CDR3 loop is CASSGTPTEAFF. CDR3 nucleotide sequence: TGTGCCAGCAGCGGTACCCCCACTGAAGCTTTCTTT.

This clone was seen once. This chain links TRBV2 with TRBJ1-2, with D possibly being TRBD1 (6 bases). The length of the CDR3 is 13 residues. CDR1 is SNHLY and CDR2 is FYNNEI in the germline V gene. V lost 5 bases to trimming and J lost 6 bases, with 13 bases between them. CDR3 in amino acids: CASSPTGANGYTF. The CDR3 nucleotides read TGTGCCAGCAGTCCTACGGGGGCAAATGGCTACACCTTC.

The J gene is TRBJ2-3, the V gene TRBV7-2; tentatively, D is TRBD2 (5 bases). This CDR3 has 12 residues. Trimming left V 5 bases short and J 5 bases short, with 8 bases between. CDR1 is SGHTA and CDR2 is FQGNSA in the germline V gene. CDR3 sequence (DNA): TGTGCCAGCAGCAGAGGGAAAGATACGCAGTATTTT. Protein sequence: CASSRGKDTQYF.

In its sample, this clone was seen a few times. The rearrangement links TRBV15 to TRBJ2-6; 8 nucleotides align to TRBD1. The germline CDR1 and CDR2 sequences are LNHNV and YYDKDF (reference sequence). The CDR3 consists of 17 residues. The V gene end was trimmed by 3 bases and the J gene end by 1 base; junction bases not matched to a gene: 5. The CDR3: CATSRGQGASGANVLTF. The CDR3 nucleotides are TGTGCCACCAGCAGGGGGCAGGGGGCGTCTGGGGCCAACGTCCTGACTTTC. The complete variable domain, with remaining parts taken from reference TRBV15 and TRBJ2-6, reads DAMVIQNPRYQVTQFGKPVTLSCSQTLNHNVMYWYQQKSSQAPKLLFHYYDKDFNNEADTPDNFQSRRPNTSFCFLDIRSPGLGDTAMYLCATSRGQGASGANVLTFGAGSRLTVL.

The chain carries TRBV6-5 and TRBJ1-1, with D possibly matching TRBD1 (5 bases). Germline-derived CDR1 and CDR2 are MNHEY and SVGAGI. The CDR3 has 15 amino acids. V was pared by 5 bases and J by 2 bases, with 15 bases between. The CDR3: CASSGSWGGNTEAFF. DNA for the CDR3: TGTGCCAGCAGTGGCTCGTGGGGGGGAAACACTGAAGCTTTCTTT.

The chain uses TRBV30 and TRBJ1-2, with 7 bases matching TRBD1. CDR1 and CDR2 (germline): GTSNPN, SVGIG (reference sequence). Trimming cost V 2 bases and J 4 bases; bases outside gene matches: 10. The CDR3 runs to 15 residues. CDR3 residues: CAWSKGLSGGYGYTF. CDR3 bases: TGTGCCTGGAGTAAGGGTCTGTCAGGGGGCTATGGCTACACCTTC.